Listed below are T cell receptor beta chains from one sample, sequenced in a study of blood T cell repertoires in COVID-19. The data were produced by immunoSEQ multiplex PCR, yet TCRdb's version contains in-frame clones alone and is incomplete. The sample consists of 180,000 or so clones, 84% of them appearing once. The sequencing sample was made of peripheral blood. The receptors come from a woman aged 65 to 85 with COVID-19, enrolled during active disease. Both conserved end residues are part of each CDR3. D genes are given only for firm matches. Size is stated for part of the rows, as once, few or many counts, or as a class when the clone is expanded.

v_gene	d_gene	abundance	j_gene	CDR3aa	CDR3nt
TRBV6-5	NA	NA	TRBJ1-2	CASSYSRSGNYGYTF	TGTGCCAGCAGTTACTCCCGGTCGGGTAACTATGGCTACACCTTC
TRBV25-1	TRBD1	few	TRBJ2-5	CASSDPRQGRGGETQYF	TGTGCCAGCAGTGACCCCCGACAGGGAAGGGGTGGAGAGACCCAGTACTTC
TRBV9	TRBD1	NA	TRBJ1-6	CASSAGDRESSPLHF	TGTGCCAGCAGCGCCGGGGACAGGGAGAGTTCACCCCTCCACTTT
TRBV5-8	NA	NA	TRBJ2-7	CASTADNYEQYF	TGTGCCAGCACCGCTGACAACTACGAGCAGTACTTC
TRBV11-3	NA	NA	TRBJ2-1	CASSLASLRDNEQFF	TGTGCCAGCAGCTTAGCCTCGCTCCGAGACAATGAGCAGTTCTTC
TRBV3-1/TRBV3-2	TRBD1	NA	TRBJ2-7	CASSRRTNRGPGEQYF	TGTGCCAGCAGCCGCCGCACCAACAGGGGGCCGGGGGAGCAGTACTTC
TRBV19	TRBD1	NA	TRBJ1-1	CASSAGQGTGDTEAFF	TGTGCCAGTAGTGCGGGACAGGGGACGGGGGACACTGAAGCTTTCTTT
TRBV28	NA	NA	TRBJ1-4	CASSRGGSNEKLFF	TGTGCCAGCAGTAGGGGAGGGAGTAATGAAAAACTGTTTTTT
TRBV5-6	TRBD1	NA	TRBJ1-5	CASSLTGASNNQPQHF	TGTGCCAGCAGCCTAACAGGGGCATCTAACAATCAGCCCCAGCATTTT
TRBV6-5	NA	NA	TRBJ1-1	CASSLGQGLNTEAFF	TGTGCCAGCAGTCTGGGCCAGGGCTTGAACACTGAAGCTTTCTTT
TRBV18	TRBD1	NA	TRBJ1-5	CASSPDRADSNQPQHF	TGTGCCAGCTCACCCGACAGGGCAGATAGCAATCAGCCCCAGCATTTT
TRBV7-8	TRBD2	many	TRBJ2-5	CASSTTSGAQETQYF	TGTGCCAGCAGCACGACTAGCGGGGCACAAGAGACCCAGTACTTC
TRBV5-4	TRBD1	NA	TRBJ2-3	CASSKGQGTDTQYF	TGTGCCAGCAGCAAGGGACAGGGAACAGATACGCAGTATTTT
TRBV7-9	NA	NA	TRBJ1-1	CASSSEEALHAEAFF	TGTGCCAGCAGCTCGGAAGAGGCATTACACGCTGAAGCTTTCTTT
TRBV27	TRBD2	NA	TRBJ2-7	CASISRGEGSYEQYF	TGTGCCAGCATCTCCCGGGGGGAAGGGTCATACGAGCAGTACTTC
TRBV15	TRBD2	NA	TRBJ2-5	CATSKKLPGLQGQETQYF	TGTGCCACCAGCAAAAAACTACCGGGACTACAAGGCCAAGAGACCCAGTACTTC
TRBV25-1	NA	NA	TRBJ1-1	CASSATPTGNTEAFF	TGTGCCAGCAGTGCGACTCCGACAGGGAACACTGAAGCTTTCTTT
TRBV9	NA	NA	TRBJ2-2	CASSVQGLSSGELFF	TGTGCCAGCAGCGTACAGGGTTTATCCTCCGGGGAGCTGTTTTTT
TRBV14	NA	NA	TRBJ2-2	CASSQVRLSTGELFF	TGTGCCAGCAGCCAAGTAAGACTGTCCACCGGGGAGCTGTTTTTT
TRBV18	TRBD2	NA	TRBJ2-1	CASSPREGFGNEQFF	TGTGCCAGCTCACCCCGGGAGGGGTTTGGTAATGAGCAGTTCTTC
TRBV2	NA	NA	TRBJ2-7	CASTPIGPGKVYEQYF	TGTGCCAGCACCCCGATCGGGCCAGGGAAAGTATACGAGCAGTACTTC
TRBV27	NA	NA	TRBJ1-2	CASSSRTENYGYTF	TGTGCCAGCAGTTCCAGGACAGAGAACTATGGCTACACCTTC
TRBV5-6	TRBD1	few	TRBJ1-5	CASSSRQGRIILGNQPQHF	TGTGCCAGCAGCTCGAGACAGGGGCGAATCATTCTCGGCAATCAGCCCCAGCATTTT
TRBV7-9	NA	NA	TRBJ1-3	CASSLDSSGNTIYF	TGTGCCAGCAGCTTAGACAGCTCTGGAAACACCATATATTTT
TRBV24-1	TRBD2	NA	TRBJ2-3	CATSDRRETSDTQYF	TGTGCCACCAGTGATCGGCGGGAGACTTCTGATACGCAGTATTTT
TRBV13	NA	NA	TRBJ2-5	CASSRRGLKGETQYF	TGTGCCAGCAGCCGCAGGGGTCTCAAGGGAGAGACCCAGTACTTC
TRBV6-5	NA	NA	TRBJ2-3	CASKRGDTQYF	TGTGCCAGCAAAAGAGGGGATACGCAGTATTTT
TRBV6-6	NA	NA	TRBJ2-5	CASSYPGVQETQYF	TGTGCCAGCAGTTACCCCGGGGTCCAAGAGACCCAGTACTTC
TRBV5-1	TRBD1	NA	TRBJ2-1	CASEGLGQGINEQFF	TGCGCCAGTGAAGGCCTGGGACAGGGTATCAATGAGCAGTTCTTC
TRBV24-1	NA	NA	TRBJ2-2	CATGPPGDTGELFF	TGTGCCACGGGCCCACCCGGGGACACCGGGGAGCTGTTTTTT
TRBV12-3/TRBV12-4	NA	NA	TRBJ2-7	CASSPRGYEQYF	TGTGCCAGCAGCCCTAGGGGATACGAGCAGTACTTC
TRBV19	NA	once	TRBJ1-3	CASSIRGALFTGNTIYF	TGTGCCAGTAGTATAAGAGGTGCGCTTTTCACTGGAAACACCATATATTTT
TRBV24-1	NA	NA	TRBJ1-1	CATSGSPKTEAFF	TGTGCCACGTCGGGAAGTCCGAAGACTGAAGCTTTCTTT
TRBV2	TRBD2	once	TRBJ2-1	CASRERGLANEQFF	TGTGCCAGCAGGGAGCGGGGCCTCGCCAATGAGCAGTTCTTC
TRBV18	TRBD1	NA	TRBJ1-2	CASSPPGQGGEVYGYTF	TGTGCCAGCTCTCCACCGGGACAGGGGGGAGAAGTTTATGGCTACACCTTC
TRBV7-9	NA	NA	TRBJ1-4	CASSLRQAAQATNEKLFF	TGTGCCAGCAGCTTGCGACAGGCGGCACAGGCAACTAATGAAAAACTGTTTTTT
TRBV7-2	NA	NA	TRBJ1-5	CASSWTVTNQPQHF	TGTGCCAGCAGCTGGACAGTGACCAATCAGCCCCAGCATTTT
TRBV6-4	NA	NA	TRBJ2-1	CASSEIGGAYNEQFF	TGTGCCAGCAGTGAAATCGGGGGAGCCTACAATGAGCAGTTCTTC
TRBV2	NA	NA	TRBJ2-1	CASSVFNEQFF	TGTGCCAGCAGTGTCTTCAATGAGCAGTTCTTC
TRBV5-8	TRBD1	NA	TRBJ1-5	CASRPGTGFYQPQHF	TGTGCCAGCAGACCCGGGACAGGATTTTACCAGCCCCAGCATTTT
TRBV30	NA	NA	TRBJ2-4	CAWSTTRGTPNIQYF	TGTGCCTGGAGTACTACCCGGGGGACCCCAAACATTCAGTACTTC
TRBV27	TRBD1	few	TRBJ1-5	CASSLKGQYSNQPQHF	TGTGCCAGCAGTTTAAAGGGACAGTATAGCAATCAGCCCCAGCATTTT
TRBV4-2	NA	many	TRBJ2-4	CASSQDPGIQNIQYF	TGTGCCAGCAGCCAAGACCCCGGGATCCAAAACATTCAGTACTTC
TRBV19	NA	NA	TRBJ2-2	CASSLIGGGPVTGELFF	TGTGCCAGTAGTCTCATAGGGGGGGGCCCCGTCACCGGGGAGCTGTTTTTT
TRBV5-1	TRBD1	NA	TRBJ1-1	CASSLATGGSTEAFF	TGCGCCAGCAGCTTGGCCACAGGGGGCTCAACTGAAGCTTTCTTT
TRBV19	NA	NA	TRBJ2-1	CASSSYNEQFF	TGTGCCAGTAGCAGCTACAATGAGCAGTTCTTC
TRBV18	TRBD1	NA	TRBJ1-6	CASSPPMGTDNSPLHF	TGTGCCAGCTCACCACCGATGGGGACAGATAATTCACCCCTCCACTTT
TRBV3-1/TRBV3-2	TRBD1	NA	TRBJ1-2	CASSQEWDRGSNYGYTF	TGTGCCAGCAGCCAAGAGTGGGACAGGGGTTCCAACTATGGCTACACCTTC
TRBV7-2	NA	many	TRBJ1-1	CASSYPTARGTEAFF	TGTGCCAGCAGTTATCCGACGGCTCGGGGGACTGAAGCTTTCTTT